This T cell receptor (beta chain) was documented in a study of blood T cell repertoires in COVID-19. The CDR3 is made up of 14 amino acids. Germline CDR1 and CDR2: SGHDT and YYEEEE. The ends lost 2 bases at V and 7 bases at J; junction bases unmatched: 5. Data came from immunoSEQ multiplex PCR; TCRdb stores just in-frame clones and leaves some out. The table has some 44,000 clones, 82% seen once; the top ten hold roughly a quarter. The source material was peripheral blood. The TCR originated in a woman aged 60-75 years with acute or convalescent COVID-19. The rearrangement joins TRBV5-6 to TRBJ1-2; TRBD1 matches 10 bases. CDR3 residues: CASSFDRGRSGYTF. CDR3 nucleotide sequence: TGTGCCAGCAGCTTTGACAGGGGGCGATCTGGCTACACCTTC. Full variable domain (missing parts from reference TRBV5-6 and TRBJ1-2): DAGVTQSPTHLIKTRGQQVTLRCSPKSGHDTVSWYQQALGQGPQFIFQYYEEEERQRGNFPDRFSGHQFPNYSSELNVNALLLGDSALYLCASSFDRGRSGYTFGSGTRLTVV.